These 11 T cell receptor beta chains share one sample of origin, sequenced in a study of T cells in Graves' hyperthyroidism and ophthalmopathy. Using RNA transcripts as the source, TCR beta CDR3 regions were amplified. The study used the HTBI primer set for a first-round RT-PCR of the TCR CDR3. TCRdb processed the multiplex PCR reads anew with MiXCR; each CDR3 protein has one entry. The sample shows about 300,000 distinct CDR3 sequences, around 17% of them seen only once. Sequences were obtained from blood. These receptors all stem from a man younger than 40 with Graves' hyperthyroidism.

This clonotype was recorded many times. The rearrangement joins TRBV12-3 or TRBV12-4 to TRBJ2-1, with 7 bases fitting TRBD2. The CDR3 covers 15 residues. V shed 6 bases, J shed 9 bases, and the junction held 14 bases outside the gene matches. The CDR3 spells CASSFRWREIGEQFF. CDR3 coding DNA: TGTGCCAGCAGCTTCCGGTGGCGGGAGATCGGTGAGCAGTTCTTC.

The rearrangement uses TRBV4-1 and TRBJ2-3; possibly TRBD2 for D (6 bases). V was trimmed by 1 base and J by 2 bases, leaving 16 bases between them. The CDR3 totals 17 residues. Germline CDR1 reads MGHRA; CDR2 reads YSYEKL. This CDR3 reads CASSQGFLGLITDTQYF. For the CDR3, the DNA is TGCGCCAGCAGCCAAGGGTTCTTGGGACTTATCACAGATACGCAGTATTTT.

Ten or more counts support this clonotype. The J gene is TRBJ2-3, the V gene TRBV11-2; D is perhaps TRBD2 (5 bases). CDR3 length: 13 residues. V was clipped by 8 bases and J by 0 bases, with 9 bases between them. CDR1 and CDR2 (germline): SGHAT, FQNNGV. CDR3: CASSTISTDTQYF. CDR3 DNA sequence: TGTGCCAGCTCGACTATAAGCACAGATACGCAGTATTTT.

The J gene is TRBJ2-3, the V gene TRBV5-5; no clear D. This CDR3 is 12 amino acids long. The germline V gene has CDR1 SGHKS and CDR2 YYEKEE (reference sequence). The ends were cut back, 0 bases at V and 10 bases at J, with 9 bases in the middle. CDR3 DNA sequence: TGTGCCAGCAGCTTGGAGCTAGTTGCGCAGTATTTT. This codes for CASSLELVAQYF.

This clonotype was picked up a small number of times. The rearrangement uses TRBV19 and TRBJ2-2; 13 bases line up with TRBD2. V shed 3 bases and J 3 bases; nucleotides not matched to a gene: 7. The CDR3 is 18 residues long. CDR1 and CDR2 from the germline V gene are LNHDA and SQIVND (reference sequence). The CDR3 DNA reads TGTGCCAGTAGTATGCGGGGACTAGCGGGAAGGTACACCGGGGAGCTGTTTTTT. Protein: CASSMRGLAGRYTGELFF.

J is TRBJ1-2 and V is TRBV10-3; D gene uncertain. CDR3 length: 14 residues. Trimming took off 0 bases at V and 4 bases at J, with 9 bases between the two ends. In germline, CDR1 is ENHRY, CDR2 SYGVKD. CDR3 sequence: CAISESTRIYGYTF. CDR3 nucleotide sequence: TGTGCCATCAGTGAGTCGACACGGATCTATGGCTACACCTTC.

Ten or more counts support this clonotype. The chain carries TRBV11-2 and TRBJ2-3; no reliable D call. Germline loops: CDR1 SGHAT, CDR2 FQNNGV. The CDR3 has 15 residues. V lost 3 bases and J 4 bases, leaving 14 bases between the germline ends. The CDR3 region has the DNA TGTGCCAGCAGCTTTCACGGAAACAAGGCAGATACGCAGTATTTT. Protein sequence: CASSFHGNKADTQYF.

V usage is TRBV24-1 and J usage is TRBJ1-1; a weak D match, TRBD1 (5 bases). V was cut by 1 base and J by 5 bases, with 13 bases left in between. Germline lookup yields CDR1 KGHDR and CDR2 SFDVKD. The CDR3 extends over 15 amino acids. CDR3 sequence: CATSDFRRGRTEAFF. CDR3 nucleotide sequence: TGTGCCACCAGTGATTTTAGGAGGGGCAGAACTGAAGCTTTCTTT.

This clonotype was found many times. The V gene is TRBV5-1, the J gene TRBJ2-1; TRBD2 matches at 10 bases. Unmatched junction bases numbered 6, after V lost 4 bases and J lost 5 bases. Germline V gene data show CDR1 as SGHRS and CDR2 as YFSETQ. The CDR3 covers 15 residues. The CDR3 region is CASSPGTSDDNEQFF. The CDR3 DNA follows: TGCGCCAGCAGCCCCGGGACTAGCGACGACAATGAGCAGTTCTTC. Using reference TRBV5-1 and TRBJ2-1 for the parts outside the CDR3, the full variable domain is KAGVTQTPRYLIKTRGQQVTLSCSPISGHRSVSWYQQTPGQGLQFLFEYFSETQRNKGNFPGRFSGRQFSNSRSEMNVSTLELGDSALYLCASSPGTSDDNEQFFGPGTRLTVL.

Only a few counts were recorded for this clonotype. The CDR3 nucleotides are TGTGCCAGCAGCCATAGGGGCGCTAGCGGGGCCTACGAGCAGTACTTC. This encodes CASSHRGASGAYEQYF. The chain couples TRBV7-9 to TRBJ2-7; 9 nucleotides line up with TRBD2. This CDR3 region has 16 residues. Germline V gives CDR1 SEHNR, CDR2 FQNEAQ (reference sequence). J was trimmed by 2 bases and V by 5 bases; bases with no gene match: 10.

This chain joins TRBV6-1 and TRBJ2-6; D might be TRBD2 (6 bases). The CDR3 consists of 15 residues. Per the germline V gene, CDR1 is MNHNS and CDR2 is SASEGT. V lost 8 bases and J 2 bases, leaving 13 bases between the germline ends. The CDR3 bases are TGTGCCAGCGAATCTGGGAGGCCTGGGGCCAACGTCCTGACTTTC. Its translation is CASESGRPGANVLTF.